The next 21 T cell receptor beta chains were all read from a single sample in a study of shared clonotypes between healthy human individuals. Naive CD8 cells were CD45RO-negative, positively selected for CCR7, excluding terminally differentiated effector memory CD45RA+ cells. Libraries were prepared by immunoSEQ multiplex PCR; TCRdb keeps only in-frame clonotypes and omits some of them. The sample contains hundreds of thousands of clones, nearly 95% of which appear only once. The sample comprised naive CD8+ T cells sorted from blood. These TCRs come from a man aged 25 to 45 in good health.

The gene calls are TRBV7-9 and TRBJ2-5; 13 nucleotides line up with TRBD2. The germline V gene has CDR1 SEHNR and CDR2 FQNEAQ (reference sequence). The V and J ends lost 5 bases and 1 base, in that order; junction bases with no gene match: 4. This CDR3 is built from 16 residues. The CDR3 loop reads CASSAGLAGTQETQYF. The CDR3 bases are TGTGCCAGCAGCGCGGGACTAGCGGGGACCCAAGAGACCCAGTACTTC.

CDR3 amino acids: CASSGQDSVYQETQYF. The DNA of the CDR3 is TGTGCCAGCAGTGGACAGGACAGCGTCTACCAAGAGACCCAGTACTTC. The chain has TRBV25-1 and TRBJ2-5; D perhaps matches TRBD1 (6 bases). Germline V lookup: CDR1 MGHDK, CDR2 SYGVNS. Trimming shortened V by 4 bases and J by 0 bases, and 15 bases separated the two germline ends. There are 16 residues in the CDR3.

The rearrangement uses TRBV4-1 and TRBJ2-5, with no clear D. The CDR3 length is 13 residues. The V and J ends lost 1 base and 4 bases respectively, with 7 bases between them. Germline CDR1 is MGHRA and CDR2 is YSYEKL. The CDR3 nucleotides are TGCGCCAGCAGCCAAGTAGTCGGAGAGACCCAGTACTTC. Its translation: CASSQVVGETQYF.

The genes are TRBV28 and TRBJ1-2; 7 bases fit TRBD1. The germline V gene encodes CDR1 MDHEN and CDR2 SYDVKM. The CDR3 consists of 13 residues. Trimming at V came to 6 bases and at J to 5 bases, leaving 6 bases not matched to a gene. The CDR3 loop reads CASRSEGAYGYTF. CDR3 sequence (DNA): TGTGCCAGCAGGTCGGAGGGGGCGTATGGCTACACCTTC.

The chain recombines TRBV7-9 with TRBJ2-1; D unclear. Germline-derived CDR1 and CDR2 are SEHNR and FQNEAQ (reference sequence). The CDR3 covers 11 residues. V gave up 2 bases and J gave up 6 bases, with 2 bases separating them. CDR3 DNA: TGTGCCAGCAGCTTAATCAATGAGCAGTTCTTC. It codes for CASSLINEQFF.

J is TRBJ2-3 and V is TRBV19; TRBD1 matches at 7 bases. Germline CDR1 reads LNHDA; CDR2 reads SQIVND (reference sequence). This CDR3 has 17 amino acids. The trim removed 4 bases at V and 1 base at J, leaving 11 bases unmatched. CDR3 sequence reads: CASSSSLGGPRTDTQYF. In DNA, the CDR3 is TGTGCCAGTAGTAGTTCTTTAGGGGGCCCACGCACAGATACGCAGTATTTT.

A word on this clone: The sample carries other DNA sequences with the same CDR3. The chain links TRBV6-5 to TRBJ1-2, with TRBD1 as a possible D gene (6 bases). Germline V gives CDR1 MNHEY, CDR2 SVGAGI. Trimming shortened V by 6 bases and J by 2 bases, and 7 bases separated the two germline ends. The CDR3 spans 12 residues. The CDR3 sequence: CASRTGNYGYTF. The CDR3 bases are TGTGCCAGCAGGACAGGAAACTATGGCTACACCTTC.

The chain is built from TRBV28 and TRBJ2-7; no clear D gene. This CDR3 has 11 residues. Trimming shortened V by 10 bases and J by 9 bases, and 16 bases separated the two germline ends. Per germline, CDR1 MDHEN and CDR2 SYDVKM. The CDR3 reads CANPTPRSQYF. The CDR3 nucleotides are TGTGCCAACCCCACCCCGCGGTCGCAGTACTTC.

This clone was recorded once. V gene TRBV4-1 combines with J gene TRBJ2-7, with a tentative D call TRBD1 (5 bases). The CDR3 has 15 amino acids. CDR1 and CDR2 (germline): MGHRA, YSYEKL. V lost 3 bases and J lost 3, with 15 bases in between. The chain's CDR3 is CASSHNTGLLYEQYF. Written as DNA, the CDR3 is TGCGCCAGCAGCCATAACACAGGCCTGCTCTACGAGCAGTACTTC.

The table lists this clone with a few counts. The gene calls are TRBV4-1 and TRBJ2-1, with D possibly being TRBD1 or TRBD2 (5 bases each). Trimming pared 9 bases from V and 7 bases from J, leaving 22 bases between. Per germline, CDR1 MGHRA and CDR2 YSYEKL. There are 15 residues in the CDR3. The DNA of the CDR3 is TGCGCCAGGCGCGTGAGGGGAGATCAGTGGAATGAGCAGTTCTTC. As protein: CARRVRGDQWNEQFF.

This sequence joins TRBV9 and TRBJ2-7; D is unresolved. The germline CDR1 and CDR2 sequences are SGDLS and YYNGEE. V was pared by 4 bases and J by 3 bases, with 14 bases between. The CDR3 sequence is 14 residues long. The CDR3 spells CASSPSALNYEQYF. The DNA for the CDR3 is TGTGCCAGCAGCCCCTCCGCTCTGAACTACGAGCAGTACTTC.

This chain connects TRBV27 to TRBJ2-3; D perhaps matches TRBD2 (5 bases). CDR1 and CDR2 from the germline V gene are MNHEY and SMNVEV (reference sequence). Trimming took off 4 bases at V and 3 bases at J, with 17 bases between the two ends. The CDR3 has 16 amino acids. The CDR3 loop reads CASSSSDFERTDTQYF. The CDR3 DNA sequence: TGTGCCAGCAGTTCATCGGACTTTGAAAGGACAGATACGCAGTATTTT.

Remarks on this clone: Distinct nucleotide sequences in the sample also encode this CDR3. The chain employs TRBV7-6 and TRBJ2-1, with D unclear. In germline, CDR1 is SGHVS, CDR2 FNYEAQ. The CDR3 length is 12 residues. V was trimmed by 1 base and J by 8 bases, leaving 6 bases between them. The CDR3 DNA reads as TGTGCCAGCAGCTTAGGAGGCGATGAGCAGTTCTTC. This translates into CASSLGGDEQFF.

CDR3 in amino acids: CASSLGYGGRASETQYF. The CDR3 DNA sequence: TGTGCCAGCAGCTTAGGTTATGGCGGGAGGGCCAGTGAGACCCAGTACTTC. The V gene is TRBV13, the J gene TRBJ2-5, with TRBD2 matching over 9 bases. Germline trimming cut 0 bases from V and 5 bases from J; bases unmatched to any gene: 10. The CDR3 loop spans 17 amino acids. Germline assignment: CDR1 PRHDT and CDR2 FYEKMQ (reference sequence).

The gene calls are TRBV4-1 and TRBJ2-7; 8 nucleotides align to TRBD2. The germline CDR1 and CDR2 sequences are MGHRA and YSYEKL. The CDR3 is 16 residues long. J was trimmed by 0 bases and V by 3 bases; bases with no gene match: 7. Written as DNA, the CDR3 is TGCGCCAGCAGCCAGGAGGCGGGAGGCCCCTCCTACGAGCAGTACTTC. It specifies CASSQEAGGPSYEQYF.

This chain links TRBV28 with TRBJ2-3; D perhaps matches TRBD2 (5 bases). Trimming removed 4 bases from V and 2 bases from J, with 16 bases in between. The length of the CDR3 is 16 residues. CDR1 and CDR2 from the germline V gene are MDHEN and SYDVKM. The CDR3 sequence is CASSYGLRGFTDTQYF. The CDR3 DNA reads TGTGCCAGCAGTTACGGACTGCGAGGTTTCACAGATACGCAGTATTTT.

V and J are TRBV16 and TRBJ2-7; a possible D gene is TRBD2 (6 bases). The CDR3 contains 14 residues. V shed 4 bases and J shed 4 bases, with 14 bases lying between them. Germline lookup yields CDR1 KGHSY and CDR2 FQNENV. The CDR3 spells CASSRPGLEYEQYF. DNA for the CDR3: TGTGCCAGCAGCCGACCGGGACTGGAGTACGAGCAGTACTTC.

J is TRBJ2-1 and V is TRBV11-2, with D perhaps matching TRBD1 (6 bases). This CDR3 has 15 amino acids. Per germline, CDR1 SGHAT and CDR2 FQNNGV. V was trimmed by 6 bases and J by 8 bases, leaving 20 bases between them. The CDR3, as DNA: TGTGCCAGCAGAACAAATCCTAAGGGGGTTTATGAGCAGTTCTTC. Amino acids: CASRTNPKGVYEQFF.

The chain has TRBV6-5 and TRBJ2-7; TRBD1 is a possible D gene (6 bases). The germline V gene has CDR1 MNHEY and CDR2 SVGAGI. The CDR3 consists of 14 residues. Deletions cut 2 bases from V and 5 bases from J, with 13 bases between. This CDR3 is CASSYGAGVDEQYF. The CDR3 region has the DNA TGTGCCAGCAGTTACGGGGCAGGGGTGGACGAGCAGTACTTC.

Notes on this clone: This specimen includes other DNA sequences encoding the same CDR3. The chain has TRBV6-5 and TRBJ1-3, with D possibly matching TRBD1 (5 bases). The CDR3 totals 15 residues. The V end lost 0 bases, the J end lost 0 bases, and 6 bases lay between the germline ends. The germline gives CDR1 MNHEY, CDR2 SVGAGI. CDR3 nucleotide sequence: TGTGCCAGCAGTTACTCGGGGGGCTCTGGAAACACCATATATTTT. It codes for CASSYSGGSGNTIYF.

The chain has TRBV7-9 and TRBJ2-7, with 10 bases that match TRBD2. The CDR3 covers 15 residues. J lost 4 bases, V lost 5 bases, and 8 bases had no gene match. From germline, CDR1 is SEHNR and CDR2 FQNEAQ (reference sequence). As DNA, the CDR3 is TGTGCCAGCAGCCCTCGAAGCGGGAGGGGATACGAGCAGTACTTC. Amino acid sequence: CASSPRSGRGYEQYF.